Below are 19 T cell receptor beta chains sequenced from a single sample in a study of T cell responses to AZD1222 COVID-19 vaccine. The repertoire was sequenced with immunoSEQ multiplex PCR; TCRdb's copy has only in-frame clones and lacks some. The table includes over 45,000 clones, 89% detected once. The source material was peripheral blood, sampled on day 0 of AZD1222 vaccination. Receptor source: an adult in good health.

The chain carries TRBV10-2 and TRBJ2-1; 14 nucleotides line up with TRBD2. This CDR3 has 17 residues. V was clipped by 5 bases and J by 0 bases; unmatched bases: 3. Germline assignment: CDR1 WSHSY and CDR2 SAAADI. Here the CDR3 reads CASSTGTSGSSYNEQFF. The CDR3 DNA follows: TGCGCCAGCAGTACCGGGACTAGCGGGAGCTCCTACAATGAGCAGTTCTTC.

This clone was recorded once. The CDR3 region has the DNA TGTGCCAGCAGCTTGAGGTCAGGGGAAGGGGGACTGTTTTTT. Its protein is CASSLRSGEGGLFF. The chain uses TRBV5-4 and TRBJ1-4; a weak D match, TRBD1 (6 bases). CDR3 length: 14 amino acids. The V and J ends lost 1 base and 13 bases respectively, with 17 bases between them. CDR1 is SGHNT and CDR2 is YYREEE in the germline V gene (reference sequence).

As DNA, the CDR3 is TGTGCCATCAGTGAGTCGGGACAGGGTAGTAATTTAGCCAAAAACATTCAGTACTTC. It is translated as CAISESGQGSNLAKNIQYF. V usage is TRBV10-3 and J usage is TRBJ2-4; the match to TRBD1 covers 9 bases. The germline gives CDR1 ENHRY, CDR2 SYGVKD. The CDR3 is 19 residues long. V was pared by 0 bases and J by 0 bases, with 9 bases of the junction left unmatched.

This clone has a handful of counts. This sequence joins TRBV7-9 and TRBJ2-2; possibly TRBD2 for D (7 bases). With 5 bases removed from V and 0 bases from J, the gap between germline ends came to 16 bases. This CDR3 spans 17 amino acids. Germline loops: CDR1 SEHNR, CDR2 FQNEAQ (reference sequence). The CDR3 protein is CASSRWGGSTNTGELFF. The CDR3 nucleotides read TGTGCCAGCAGCCGGTGGGGGGGCAGCACGAACACCGGGGAGCTGTTTTTT.

This sequence joins TRBV2 and TRBJ2-4; 7 bases fit TRBD2. V was clipped by 8 bases and J by 7 bases; unmatched bases: 11. Germline CDR1 SNHLY, CDR2 FYNNEI. The length of the CDR3 is 14 residues. The CDR3 nucleotides are TGTGCCAGCGGGTTGGGGGGGTTACTGAACATTCAGTACTTC. This translates into CASGLGGLLNIQYF.

The V and J genes are TRBV19 and TRBJ2-1; D is unresolved. The CDR3 is made up of 13 amino acids. Deletions cut 3 bases from V and 10 bases from J, with 13 bases between. CDR1 LNHDA and CDR2 SQIVND come from the germline V gene (reference sequence). CDR3 sequence: CASSIRAREEQFF. As DNA, the CDR3 is TGTGCCAGTAGTATCCGGGCCAGAGAAGAGCAGTTCTTC.

This chain joins TRBV9 and TRBJ2-5, with TRBD2 matching over 11 bases. The CDR3 consists of 16 residues. Trimming at V came to 0 bases and at J to 1 base, leaving 2 bases not matched to a gene. Per germline, CDR1 SGDLS and CDR2 YYNGEE. The CDR3 nucleotides read TGTGCCAGCAGCGTAGGCGGGACTAGCGGCCAAGAGACCCAGTACTTC. The encoded protein is CASSVGGTSGQETQYF.

The chain recombines TRBV18 with TRBJ2-1, with TRBD2 as a possible D gene (7 bases). V gave up 0 bases and J gave up 4 bases, with 19 bases separating them. This CDR3 comprises 18 residues. From germline, CDR1 is KGHSH and CDR2 LQKENI. CDR3 region: CASSPPRSGGLAYNEQFF. The CDR3 DNA reads as TGTGCCAGCTCACCACCGAGGTCGGGGGGCTTGGCGTACAATGAGCAGTTCTTC.

The J gene is TRBJ2-7, the V gene TRBV5-3, with D hard to call. TRBV5-3 is noted as an ORF with a role that remains uncertain. CDR3 length: 14 amino acids. CDR3 in amino acids: CAGLGPHLGHEQYF. CDR3 bases: TGTGCTGGCCTAGGACCTCATCTTGGCCACGAGCAGTACTTC.

The chain employs TRBV5-1 and TRBJ2-1; 9 bases agree with TRBD2. V lost 1 base to trimming and J lost 6 bases; unmatched junction nucleotides: 5. Germline V gives CDR1 SGHRS, CDR2 YFSETQ. The CDR3 contains 15 residues. In nucleotides, the CDR3 is TGCGCCAGCAGCTTGTTAGCGGGAGAAAGCAATGAGCAGTTCTTC. Translating gives CASSLLAGESNEQFF.

The rearrangement uses TRBV28 and TRBJ1-2; D possibly corresponds to TRBD1 (5 bases). The CDR3 covers 15 residues. V lost 6 bases and J 6 bases, leaving 20 bases between the germline ends. Germline V gene lookup returns CDR1 MDHEN and CDR2 SYDVKM. This chain's CDR3 is CASSMGEAGTNGYTF. The CDR3 DNA sequence: TGTGCCAGCAGCATGGGGGAGGCAGGGACTAATGGCTACACCTTC.

This rearrangement joins TRBV7-9 to TRBJ1-2; no clear D. Germline V gene data show CDR1 as SEHNR and CDR2 as FQNEAQ (reference sequence). The CDR3 extends over 16 amino acids. V gave up 5 bases and J gave up 2 bases, with 18 bases separating them. The CDR3 protein is CASSIIEGEGNYGYTF. CDR3 DNA sequence: TGTGCCAGCAGCATCATTGAGGGTGAAGGGAACTATGGCTACACCTTC.

This clone is labeled as medium-sized. The V and J genes are TRBV11-2 and TRBJ1-2; perhaps TRBD1 as D (5 bases). Germline assignment: CDR1 SGHAT and CDR2 FQNNGV. The length of the CDR3 is 13 residues. Trimming stripped 5 bases from V and 4 bases from J, with 11 bases between. The CDR3 sequence: CASSADRPYGYTF. DNA of the CDR3: TGTGCCAGCAGCGCCGACAGACCCTATGGCTACACCTTC.

The J gene is TRBJ2-7, the V gene TRBV20-1; no clear D gene. The germline V gene encodes CDR1 DFQATT and CDR2 SNEGSKA (reference sequence). V was pared by 5 bases and J by 3 bases, with 8 bases between. The CDR3 is 11 amino acids. Here the CDR3 reads CSASTVYEQYF. The CDR3 DNA reads TGCAGTGCTTCAACTGTCTACGAGCAGTACTTC.

The chain employs TRBV7-8 and TRBJ2-3; 8 nucleotides align to TRBD2. The CDR3 covers 16 residues. V shed 0 bases and J 2 bases; nucleotides not matched to a gene: 4. Germline CDR1 and CDR2: SGHVS and FQNEAQ. CDR3 DNA: TGTGCCAGCAGCTTAGCGCCAGCGGGGGTCACAGATACGCAGTATTTT. Protein product: CASSLAPAGVTDTQYF.

The CDR3 loop reads CASSFTGNTEAFF. The DNA of the CDR3 is TGTGCCAGCAGTTTTACAGGGAACACTGAAGCTTTCTTT. The chain employs TRBV6-5 and TRBJ1-1; D may be TRBD1 (5 bases). Germline CDR1 MNHEY, CDR2 SVGAGI. V was shortened by 4 bases and J by 1 base, with 7 bases between the two germline ends. The CDR3 runs 13 residues.

The chain uses TRBV6-5 and TRBJ2-3; D call uncertain. The CDR3 sequence is 13 residues long. Trimming took 8 bases from V and 2 from J, leaving 11 bases between them. Germline CDR1 MNHEY, CDR2 SVGAGI. The CDR3 DNA is TGTGCCAGCGGGTCAGGCGACACAGATACGCAGTATTTT. As protein: CASGSGDTDTQYF.

The V and J genes are TRBV27 and TRBJ1-6; 7 bases are a match to TRBD1. The CDR3 runs to 14 residues. The V and J ends lost 5 bases and 10 bases, in that order; junction bases with no gene match: 8. CDR1 MNHEY and CDR2 SMNVEV come from the germline V gene (reference sequence). The CDR3, as DNA: TGTGCCAGCAGTAAACAGGGGTCTCGATCACCCCTCCACTTT. Protein: CASSKQGSRSPLHF.

The chain recombines TRBV7-2 with TRBJ1-5; D might be TRBD1 (6 bases). Trimming cost V 2 bases and J 3 bases, with 11 bases left between them. CDR3 size: 15 residues. Germline V CDR1 and CDR2: SGHTA, FQGNSA. The CDR3 DNA sequence: TGTGCCAGCAGCTTAATTTCAGGGGACAATCAGCCCCAGCATTTT. It codes for CASSLISGDNQPQHF.